A selection of T cell receptor beta chains follows, all from one sample in a study of T cell responses to AZD1222 COVID-19 vaccine. Here immunoSEQ multiplex PCR was the method, and the copy in TCRdb shows in-frame clones only, minus some. The data show about 150,000 clones, roughly nine tenths seen once. The sample consisted of peripheral blood, taken 28 days after the second AZD1222 dose. These receptors were obtained from an adult who received the AZD1222 COVID-19 vaccine. CDR3s include the opening cysteine and the closing phenylalanine or tryptophan. A D gene is named only where the DNA matches it firmly. Size values are once, few and many counts, or a class for expanded clones, and some rows have none.

clone_size,j_call,cdr3_length,v_call,d_call,cdr3_aa,cdr3_nt
.,TRBJ2-7,16,TRBV28,TRBD2,CASSPTTSGFSYEQYF,TGTGCCAGCAGTCCCACGACTAGCGGGTTCTCCTACGAGCAGTACTTC
.,TRBJ2-7,15,TRBV5-6,TRBD1,CASSRLGTGGHEQYF,TGTGCCAGCAGCCGCTTAGGGACAGGGGGCCACGAGCAGTACTTC
.,TRBJ2-7,17,TRBV12-1,.,CASSSRGGDRTLYEQYF,TGTGCCAGCAGCTCTAGAGGGGGGGACAGGACTCTCTACGAGCAGTACTTC
.,TRBJ2-1,15,TRBV2,.,CASKISRGWYNEQFF,TGTGCCAGCAAGATCAGCCGCGGGTGGTACAATGAGCAGTTCTTC
.,TRBJ2-7,15,TRBV3-1/TRBV3-2,.,CASSNRGAGVYEQYF,TGTGCCAGCAGCAACCGGGGGGCGGGAGTCTACGAGCAGTACTTC
once,TRBJ1-5,13,TRBV27,.,CASSLREEQPQHF,TGTGCCAGCAGTTTACGGGAGGAGCAGCCCCAGCATTTT
once,TRBJ1-5,19,TRBV19,TRBD1,CASSIRLGQVTNSNQPQHF,TGTGCCAGTAGTATACGGCTAGGACAGGTAACTAACTCCAATCAGCCCCAGCATTTT
.,TRBJ1-3,17,TRBV11-2,.,CASSLGGTGSSGNTIYF,TGTGCCAGCAGCTTAGGGGGGACGGGGAGCTCTGGAAACACCATATATTTT
.,TRBJ1-2,16,TRBV5-6,.,CASSLVPAAADRGYTF,TGTGCCAGCAGCTTGGTCCCCGCGGCCGCGGACCGTGGCTACACCTTC
.,TRBJ1-1,14,TRBV6-5,.,CASSSSLENTEAFF,TGTGCCAGCAGTAGCAGCTTGGAGAACACTGAAGCTTTCTTT
.,TRBJ2-2,16,TRBV19,TRBD2,CASSRTSGTNTGELFF,TGTGCCAGTAGCCGGACTAGCGGAACGAACACCGGGGAGCTGTTTTTT
.,TRBJ2-1,16,TRBV3-1/TRBV3-2,TRBD2,CASSQEELAGVNEQFF,TGTGCCAGCAGCCAAGAAGAACTAGCGGGAGTCAATGAGCAGTTCTTC
.,TRBJ2-1,14,TRBV6-5,TRBD2,CASSPGGARNEQFF,TGTGCCAGCAGCCCCGGGGGGGCTCGGAATGAGCAGTTCTTC
.,TRBJ2-2,16,TRBV11-2,TRBD2,CASSSISGGNTGELFF,TGTGCCAGCAGCTCGATTAGCGGGGGAAACACCGGGGAGCTGTTTTTT
.,TRBJ2-3,13,TRBV10-2,.,CASRPTDTDTQYF,TGCGCCAGCAGGCCGACGGACACAGATACGCAGTATTTT
.,TRBJ1-1,14,TRBV27,.,CASKWDLRNTEAFF,TGTGCCAGCAAATGGGACCTCCGGAACACTGAAGCTTTCTTT
.,TRBJ1-4,13,TRBV5-1,.,CASNRGVDEKLFF,TGCGCCAGCAACAGAGGAGTCGACGAAAAACTGTTTTTT
once,TRBJ1-1,12,TRBV19,.,CASSGVGAEAFF,TGTGCATCATCAGGGGTCGGCGCTGAAGCTTTCTTT
.,TRBJ2-5,15,TRBV28,TRBD1,CASSFGQGARETQYF,TGTGCCAGCAGTTTTGGACAGGGGGCACGAGAGACCCAGTACTTC
.,TRBJ2-1,15,TRBV18,TRBD2,CASQGLGSSYNEQFF,TGTGCCAGCCAAGGACTAGGGAGCTCCTACAATGAGCAGTTCTTC
.,TRBJ1-2,15,TRBV3-1/TRBV3-2,.,CASSQAPGTNYGYTF,TGTGCCAGCAGCCAAGCCCCCGGGACCAACTATGGCTACACCTTC
.,TRBJ1-5,14,TRBV5-6,.,CASSLRGSPGPQHF,TGTGCCAGCAGCTTGCGGGGCTCCCCCGGGCCCCAGCATTTT
.,TRBJ2-1,16,TRBV5-1,TRBD2,CASSLGGLAGVDEQFF,TGCGCCAGCAGCTTAGGAGGCCTAGCGGGAGTCGATGAGCAGTTCTTC
.,TRBJ2-1,15,TRBV4-2,.,CASSQVAWAYNEQFF,TGTGCCAGCAGCCAAGTTGCGTGGGCCTACAATGAGCAGTTCTTC
.,TRBJ1-1,13,TRBV7-3,.,CASSLPRNTEAFF,TGTGCCAGCAGCTTACCCCGGAACACTGAAGCTTTCTTT
.,TRBJ1-1,15,TRBV5-5,.,CASSLASVPNTEAFF,TGTGCCAGCAGCTTGGCCTCGGTCCCCAACACTGAAGCTTTCTTT
.,TRBJ1-5,15,TRBV9,.,CASSRGGGDHQPQHF,TGTGCCAGCAGCCGCGGGGGAGGAGACCATCAGCCCCAGCATTTT